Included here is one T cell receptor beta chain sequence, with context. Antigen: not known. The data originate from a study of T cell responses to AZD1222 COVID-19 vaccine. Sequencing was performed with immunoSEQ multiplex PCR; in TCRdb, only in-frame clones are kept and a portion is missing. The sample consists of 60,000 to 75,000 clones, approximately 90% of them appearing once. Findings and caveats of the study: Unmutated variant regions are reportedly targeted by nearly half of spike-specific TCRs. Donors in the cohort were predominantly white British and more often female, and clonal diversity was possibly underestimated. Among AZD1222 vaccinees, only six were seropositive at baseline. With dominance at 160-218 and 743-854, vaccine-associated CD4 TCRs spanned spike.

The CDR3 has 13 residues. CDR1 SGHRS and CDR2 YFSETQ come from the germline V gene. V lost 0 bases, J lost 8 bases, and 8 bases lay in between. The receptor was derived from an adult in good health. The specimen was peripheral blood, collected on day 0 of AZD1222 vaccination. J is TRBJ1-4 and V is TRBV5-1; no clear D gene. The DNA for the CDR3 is TGCGCCAGCAGCTTGGGTTTTGGGGAAAAACTGTTTTTT. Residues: CASSLGFGEKLFF.